Listed below are T cell receptor beta chains from one sample, sequenced in a study of T cells after yellow fever vaccination. From the 5' RACE reads, TCRdb called clonotypes with MiXCR, one entry per CDR3 protein. Here the sample spans about 340,000 distinct CDR3 sequences, approximately 13% being singletons. The specimen comprised CD4+ T cells sorted from PBMCs, sampled 15 days after the yellow fever booster vaccination. These receptors all stem from a man between 18 and 29 years old who received the YFV17D yellow fever vaccine. The CDR3 runs from the conserved cysteine through the conserved F or W. A D gene is named only where the DNA matches it firmly. The size field is filled for only some rows; it gives once, few, many or a size class.

TGTGCCAGCAGCCAACGTGGGGTAGCGGGGATCCAAGAGACCCAGTACTTC	CASSQRGVAGIQETQYF	TRBD2	-	TRBJ2-5	TRBV4-2
TGCGCCAGCAGCTTTGACAGCTCCTACAATGAGCAGTTCTTC	CASSFDSSYNEQFF	-	-	TRBJ2-1	TRBV5-1
TGTGCCAGCAGGACAGGGGGTAATTCACCCCTCCACTTT	CASRTGGNSPLHF	TRBD1	-	TRBJ1-6	TRBV2
TGTGCCAGCAGCTTACAGTCCGGGGACACTGAAGCTTTCTTT	CASSLQSGDTEAFF	-	few	TRBJ1-1	TRBV7-2
TGTGCCACCAGCAGAGATCTGGTTTCTCAAGAGACCCAGTACTTC	CATSRDLVSQETQYF	-	-	TRBJ2-5	TRBV15
TGTGCCACCAGTGATTCCGGGACAGGGGCTAACACAGATACGCAGTATTTT	CATSDSGTGANTDTQYF	TRBD1	few	TRBJ2-3	TRBV24-1
TGCAGTGCTCGAGGTTACCGACTAGCGGGGGACGCTGAGCAGTTCTTC	CSARGYRLAGDAEQFF	TRBD2	many	TRBJ2-1	TRBV20-1
TGCGCCAGCAGCCAAGAGGCAGGGGTTTACAATGAGCAGTTCTTC	CASSQEAGVYNEQFF	-	-	TRBJ2-1	TRBV4-3
TGTGCTGCGTGCCAGGGGACTAATTCACCCCTCCACTTT	CAACQGTNSPLHF	-	few	TRBJ1-6	TRBV6-2/TRBV6-3
TGTGCCAGCAGTTACTTGGCAGACCCCAGCACCGGGGAGCTGTTTTTT	CASSYLADPSTGELFF	-	-	TRBJ2-2	TRBV6-5
TGTGCCAGCAGCTCCGGGACAGGGGGCCCAAGACTGAATTCACCCCTCCACTTT	CASSSGTGGPRLNSPLHF	TRBD1	-	TRBJ1-6	TRBV5-4
TGTGCCATCAATAATGGACAGAACACCTACGAGCAGTACTTC	CAINNGQNTYEQYF	-	many	TRBJ2-7	TRBV10-3
TGTGCCAGCAGTTTCATCGGGACTAGCGGGGTTCAAGAGACCCAGTACTTC	CASSFIGTSGVQETQYF	TRBD2	few	TRBJ2-5	TRBV12-3/TRBV12-4
TGTGCCAGCAGCGGCGAGGGTGGGTCACCCCTCCACTTT	CASSGEGGSPLHF	-	-	TRBJ1-6	TRBV7-2
TGTGCCAGCAGCTCCCGGGGGGGCTCTGGGGCCAACGTCCTGACTTTC	CASSSRGGSGANVLTF	TRBD2	few	TRBJ2-6	TRBV7-3
TGTGCCAGCAGCATTCGGACTAGCGGGTCCAACACCGGGGAGCTGTTTTTT	CASSIRTSGSNTGELFF	-	few	TRBJ2-2	TRBV21-1
TGTGCCAGCATCGAAGGGAGGGGACAGGGACTAACTACGCAGTATTTT	CASIEGRGQGLTTQYF	TRBD1	-	TRBJ2-3	TRBV6-6
TGTGCCAGCAGCTGGGCCCTAGGACAGGGGGAAAATCAGCCCCAGCATTTT	CASSWALGQGENQPQHF	TRBD1	few	TRBJ1-5	TRBV5-5
TGTGCCAGCAATAAGGGCGGGAACTATGGCTACACCTTC	CASNKGGNYGYTF	-	few	TRBJ1-2	TRBV9
TGTGCCAGCAGTTTAAGGCTAGCGGGGGGTGGGGATACGCAGTATTTT	CASSLRLAGGGDTQYF	TRBD2	many	TRBJ2-3	TRBV12-3/TRBV12-4
TGTGCCAGCAGCTTCTCCGGGACGAACCCAAACACCATATATTTT	CASSFSGTNPNTIYF	-	-	TRBJ1-3	TRBV7-9
TGTGCCAGCAGTTACAGGGATTCGAGGTCGGAGACCCAGTACTTC	CASSYRDSRSETQYF	-	few	TRBJ2-5	TRBV6-5
TGTGCCAGCAGCTTAGCCCCTGGGATCAATGAAAAACTGTTTTTT	CASSLAPGINEKLFF	-	-	TRBJ1-4	TRBV7-9
TGTGCCAGCAGCCTCAGGGTTAAAGAGACCCAGTACTTC	CASSLRVKETQYF	-	-	TRBJ2-5	TRBV14
TGTGCCAGCACACGGGCAGGACTAAATTCACCCCTCCACTTT	CASTRAGLNSPLHF	-	-	TRBJ1-6	TRBV9
TGCAGTGCTAGACACCCGGGGGTCCACTCCTACGAGCAGTACTTC	CSARHPGVHSYEQYF	-	-	TRBJ2-7	TRBV20-1
TGTGCCAGCGCAGACAGGGGGCCCACTGGGGCCAACGTCCTGACTTTC	CASADRGPTGANVLTF	TRBD1	few	TRBJ2-6	TRBV6-5
TGTGCCAGCAGTGACAGGGGAGGCGAGCAGTACTTC	CASSDRGGEQYF	-	-	TRBJ2-7	TRBV2
TGTGCCACCAGTGATGCACCCGACAGGACAGATACGCAGTATTTT	CATSDAPDRTDTQYF	-	-	TRBJ2-3	TRBV24-1
TGCGCCAGCCGGAGGGGACAGGACAATTCACCCCTCCACTTT	CASRRGQDNSPLHF	TRBD1	few	TRBJ1-6	TRBV4-1
TGTGCCAGCAGCCAGGGGTCGGGAGAGACCCAGTACTTC	CASSQGSGETQYF	-	few	TRBJ2-5	TRBV7-3
TGTGCCAGCAGCTTAGATTTCTCTCAGCCCCAGCATTTT	CASSLDFSQPQHF	-	few	TRBJ1-5	TRBV7-9
TGTGCCAGCAGCCCGCCCGGGACTAGGTTCACCGGGGAGCTGTTTTTT	CASSPPGTRFTGELFF	TRBD2	-	TRBJ2-2	TRBV7-3
TGCGCCAGCAGCTTGCAGTCAGGTAGACCCCAGCATTTT	CASSLQSGRPQHF	-	few	TRBJ1-5	TRBV5-1
TGTGCCAGCTCACGCGAATCCTACGAGCAGTACTTC	CASSRESYEQYF	-	many	TRBJ2-7	TRBV18
TGTGCCAGCAGCTACCGGGACTCCACGGCTCCAGAGACCCAGTACTTC	CASSYRDSTAPETQYF	-	many	TRBJ2-5	TRBV11-2
TGTGCCAGCTACAGCTGGAACCGCGGGTCTGCTGAAGCTTTCTTT	CASYSWNRGSAEAFF	-	-	TRBJ1-1	TRBV27
TGCGCCAGCAGAACCGGGACAGGGGGTCAAGATACGCAGTATTTT	CASRTGTGGQDTQYF	TRBD1	many	TRBJ2-3	TRBV5-1
TGTGCCAGCAGTTTCTGGGAGGGAACGGGCACCGGGGAGCTGTTTTTT	CASSFWEGTGTGELFF	TRBD2	-	TRBJ2-2	TRBV6-2/TRBV6-3
TGTGCCAGCAGTCTATCCACGGAGGGCACTGAAGCTTTCTTT	CASSLSTEGTEAFF	-	many	TRBJ1-1	TRBV2
TGTGCCAGCAGCCAAGTTGGTGAGCGGGGGAGCAATGAGCAGTTCTTC	CASSQVGERGSNEQFF	TRBD2	few	TRBJ2-1	TRBV3-1
TGTGCCAGCGGGCGACAGGTGAATAATGAAAAACTGTTTTTT	CASGRQVNNEKLFF	-	-	TRBJ1-4	TRBV12-3/TRBV12-4
TGTGCCAGCAGCCAAGGTCGCATACCCATCCTCTACGAGCAGTACTTC	CASSQGRIPILYEQYF	-	few	TRBJ2-7	TRBV3-1
TGTGCCTGGAGTGTACAGGGACAGGGACAAGAGACCCAGTACTTC	CAWSVQGQGQETQYF	TRBD1	few	TRBJ2-5	TRBV30
TGCAGCGTCGACAGGACATACCCGGGAACTGAAGCTTTCTTT	CSVDRTYPGTEAFF	-	many	TRBJ1-1	TRBV29-1
TGTGCCAGCAGTCCCGTCAAGGGCACCTATAATTCACCCCTCCACTTT	CASSPVKGTYNSPLHF	-	few	TRBJ1-6	TRBV6-6
TGTGCCAGCAGCCCTGGTGGGCGGGGGGGCCGCGAGACCCAGTACTTC	CASSPGGRGGRETQYF	TRBD2	few	TRBJ2-5	TRBV9
TGTGCCAGCAGTTACTCGACCGCAGGGATCTATGGCTACACCTTC	CASSYSTAGIYGYTF	-	many	TRBJ1-2	TRBV6-5
TGTGCCAGCAGCTTGGGAGTTAGGGATGGCTACACCTTC	CASSLGVRDGYTF	-	-	TRBJ1-2	TRBV5-5
TGCGCCAGCAGCTCTGACAGAGCTGATGAAAAACTGTTTTTT	CASSSDRADEKLFF	-	few	TRBJ1-4	TRBV5-1
TGTGCCAGCAGTTACTCGAAGTTGAGGACGGATTCACCCCTCCACTTT	CASSYSKLRTDSPLHF	-	-	TRBJ1-6	TRBV6-5
TGCAGTGCTACGGGACTAGCGGGAGGCGAGGAGCAGTTCTTC	CSATGLAGGEEQFF	TRBD2	-	TRBJ2-1	TRBV20-1
TGTGCCAGCAGCAACTCGAGACTAAGCACAGATACGCAGTATTTT	CASSNSRLSTDTQYF	-	-	TRBJ2-3	TRBV7-9
TGTGCCAGCAGCGTAGGTGGGAACTGGGACAGGGGTCACCTTGAAGCTTTCTTT	CASSVGGNWDRGHLEAFF	TRBD1	few	TRBJ1-1	TRBV9
TGTGCCAGCAGCCAAGATCGGAAGCGGGGGGTTCCCTACGAGCAGTACTTC	CASSQDRKRGVPYEQYF	TRBD2	few	TRBJ2-7	TRBV4-2
TGTGCCAGCAGCCGCCGGGACACAAACAATGAGCAGTTCTTC	CASSRRDTNNEQFF	-	few	TRBJ2-1	TRBV7-9
TGTGCCAGCAGCCGAAACAGGGACCTAGGCTATGGCTACACCTTC	CASSRNRDLGYGYTF	-	few	TRBJ1-2	TRBV7-6